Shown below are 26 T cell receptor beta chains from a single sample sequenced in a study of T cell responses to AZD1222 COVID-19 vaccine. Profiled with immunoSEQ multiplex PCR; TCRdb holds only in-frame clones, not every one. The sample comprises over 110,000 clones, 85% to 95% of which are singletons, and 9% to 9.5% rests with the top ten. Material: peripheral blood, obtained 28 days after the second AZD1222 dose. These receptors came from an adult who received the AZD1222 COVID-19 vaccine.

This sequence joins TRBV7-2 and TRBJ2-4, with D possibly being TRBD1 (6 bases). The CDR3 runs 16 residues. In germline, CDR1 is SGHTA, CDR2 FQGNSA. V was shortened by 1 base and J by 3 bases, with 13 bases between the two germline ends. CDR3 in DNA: TGTGCCAGCAGCTTAGTATCAGGGGTGGGCAAAAACATTCAGTACTTC. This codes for CASSLVSGVGKNIQYF.

CDR3 protein: CASSAQDSPLHF. CDR3 sequence (DNA): TGTGCCAGCAGCGCACAAGATTCACCCCTCCACTTT. The gene calls are TRBV5-6 and TRBJ1-6; no clear D gene. This CDR3 region has 12 residues. V lost 4 bases and J 8 bases, leaving 7 bases between the germline ends. The germline CDR1 and CDR2 sequences are SGHDT and YYEEEE.

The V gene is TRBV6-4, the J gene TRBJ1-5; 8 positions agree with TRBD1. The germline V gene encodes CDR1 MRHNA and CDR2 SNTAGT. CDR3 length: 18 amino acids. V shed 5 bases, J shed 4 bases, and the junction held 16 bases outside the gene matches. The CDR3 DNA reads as TGTGCCAGCAGTCGACCTGGACAGGGCCCACAGGGGAATCAGCCCCAGCATTTT. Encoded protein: CASSRPGQGPQGNQPQHF.

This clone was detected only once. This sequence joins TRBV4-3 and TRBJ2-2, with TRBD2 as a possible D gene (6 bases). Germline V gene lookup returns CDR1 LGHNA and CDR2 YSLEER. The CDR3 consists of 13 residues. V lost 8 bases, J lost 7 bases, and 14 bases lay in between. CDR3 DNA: TGCGCCAGCTCCGCCGGGGGTGGCGGGGAGCTGTTTTTT. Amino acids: CASSAGGGGELFF.

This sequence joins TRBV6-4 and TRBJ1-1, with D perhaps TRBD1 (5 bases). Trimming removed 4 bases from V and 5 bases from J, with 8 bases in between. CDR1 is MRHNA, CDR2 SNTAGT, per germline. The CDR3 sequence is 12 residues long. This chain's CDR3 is CASSGGGTEAFF. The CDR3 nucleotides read TGTGCCAGCAGTGGGGGGGGGACTGAAGCTTTCTTT.

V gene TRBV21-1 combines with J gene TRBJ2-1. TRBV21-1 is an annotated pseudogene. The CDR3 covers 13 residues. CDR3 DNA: TGTGCCAGCAGCAAACTTGACTACAATGAGCAGTTCTTC. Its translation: CASSKLDYNEQFF.

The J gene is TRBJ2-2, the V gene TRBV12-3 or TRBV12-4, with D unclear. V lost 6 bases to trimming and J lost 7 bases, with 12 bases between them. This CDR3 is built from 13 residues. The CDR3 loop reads CASSLGQGGELFF. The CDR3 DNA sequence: TGTGCCAGCAGCCTTGGTCAAGGCGGGGAGCTGTTTTTT.

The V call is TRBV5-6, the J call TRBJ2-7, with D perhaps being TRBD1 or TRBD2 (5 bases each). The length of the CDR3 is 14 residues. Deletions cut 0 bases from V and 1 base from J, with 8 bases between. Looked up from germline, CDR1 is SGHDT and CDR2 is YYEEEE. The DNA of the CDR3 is TGTGCCAGCAGCTTGGACAGGACTTCCTACGAGCAGTACTTC. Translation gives CASSLDRTSYEQYF. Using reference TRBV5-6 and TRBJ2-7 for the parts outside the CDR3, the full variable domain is DAGVTQSPTHLIKTRGQQVTLRCSPKSGHDTVSWYQQALGQGPQFIFQYYEEEERQRGNFPDRFSGHQFPNYSSELNVNALLLGDSALYLCASSLDRTSYEQYFGPGTRLTVT.

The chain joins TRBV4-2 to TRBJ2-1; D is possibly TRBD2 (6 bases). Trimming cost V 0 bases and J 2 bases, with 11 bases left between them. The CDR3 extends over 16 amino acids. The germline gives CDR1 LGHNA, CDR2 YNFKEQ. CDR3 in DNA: TGTGCCAGCAGCCAAGATACTCCGGGAGCCTACAATGAGCAGTTCTTC. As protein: CASSQDTPGAYNEQFF.

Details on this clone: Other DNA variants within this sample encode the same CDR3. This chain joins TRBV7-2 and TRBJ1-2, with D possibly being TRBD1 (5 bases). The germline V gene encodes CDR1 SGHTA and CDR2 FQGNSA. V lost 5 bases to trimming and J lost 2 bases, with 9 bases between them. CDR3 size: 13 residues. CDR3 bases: TGTGCCAGCAGCCTTGGACAAAACTATGGCTACACCTTC. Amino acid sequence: CASSLGQNYGYTF.

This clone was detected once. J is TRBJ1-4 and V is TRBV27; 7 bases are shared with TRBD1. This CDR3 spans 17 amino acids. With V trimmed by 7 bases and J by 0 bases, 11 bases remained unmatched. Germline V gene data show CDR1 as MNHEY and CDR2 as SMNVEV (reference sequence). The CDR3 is CASTPLKGAATNEKLFF. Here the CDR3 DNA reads TGTGCCAGCACCCCTTTAAAGGGGGCCGCAACTAATGAAAAACTGTTTTTT.

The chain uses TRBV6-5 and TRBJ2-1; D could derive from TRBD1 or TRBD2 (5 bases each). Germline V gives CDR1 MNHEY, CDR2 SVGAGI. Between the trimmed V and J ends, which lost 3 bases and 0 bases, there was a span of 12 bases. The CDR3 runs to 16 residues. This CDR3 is CASSYRPGSSYNEQFF. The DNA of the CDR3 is TGTGCCAGCAGTTATCGGCCAGGGAGCTCCTACAATGAGCAGTTCTTC.

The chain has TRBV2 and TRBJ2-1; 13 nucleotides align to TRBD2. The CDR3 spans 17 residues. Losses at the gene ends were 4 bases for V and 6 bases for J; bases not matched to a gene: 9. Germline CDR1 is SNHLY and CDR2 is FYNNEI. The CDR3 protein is CASSVLGTSGVLNEQFF. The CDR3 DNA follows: TGTGCCAGCAGTGTTTTAGGGACTAGCGGGGTACTCAATGAGCAGTTCTTC. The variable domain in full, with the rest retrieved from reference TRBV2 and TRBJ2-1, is EPEVTQTPSHQVTQMGQEVILRCVPISNHLYFYWYRQILGQKVEFLVSFYNNEISEKSEIFDDQFSVERPDGSNFTLKIRSTKLEDSAMYFCASSVLGTSGVLNEQFFGPGTRLTVL.

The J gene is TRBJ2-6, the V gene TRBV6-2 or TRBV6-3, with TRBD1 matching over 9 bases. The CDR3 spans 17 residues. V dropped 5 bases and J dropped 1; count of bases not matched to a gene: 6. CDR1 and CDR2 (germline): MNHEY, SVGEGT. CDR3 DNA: TGTGCCAGCAGTCCGGACAGGGGTTCGTCTGGGGCCAACGTCCTGACTTTC. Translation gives CASSPDRGSSGANVLTF.

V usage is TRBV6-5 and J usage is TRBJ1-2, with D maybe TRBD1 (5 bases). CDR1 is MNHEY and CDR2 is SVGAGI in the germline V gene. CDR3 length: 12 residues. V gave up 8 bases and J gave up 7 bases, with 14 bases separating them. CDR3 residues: CASGTSTGGYTF. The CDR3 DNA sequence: TGTGCCAGCGGGACCTCCACTGGTGGCTACACCTTC.

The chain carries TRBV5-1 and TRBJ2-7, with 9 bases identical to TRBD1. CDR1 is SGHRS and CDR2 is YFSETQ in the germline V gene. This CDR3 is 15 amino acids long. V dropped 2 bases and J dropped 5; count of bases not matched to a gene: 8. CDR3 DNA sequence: TGCGCCAGCAGCTTCCGGGACAGGGCAGCCAACGAGCAGTACTTC. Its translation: CASSFRDRAANEQYF.

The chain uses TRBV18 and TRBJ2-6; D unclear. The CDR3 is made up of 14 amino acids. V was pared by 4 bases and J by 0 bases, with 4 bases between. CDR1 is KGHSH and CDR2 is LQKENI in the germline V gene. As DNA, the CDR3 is TGTGCCAGCTCACGAGGCTCTGGGGCCAACGTCCTGACTTTC. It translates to CASSRGSGANVLTF.

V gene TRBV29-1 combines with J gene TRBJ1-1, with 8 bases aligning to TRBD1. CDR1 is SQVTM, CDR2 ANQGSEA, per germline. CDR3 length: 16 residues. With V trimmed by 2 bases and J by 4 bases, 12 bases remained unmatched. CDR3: CSVEKGQVLLGTEAFF. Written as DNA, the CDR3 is TGCAGCGTTGAAAAGGGACAGGTCCTGCTGGGCACTGAAGCTTTCTTT. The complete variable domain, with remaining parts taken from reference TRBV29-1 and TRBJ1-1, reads SAVISQKPSRDICQRGTSLTIQCQVDSQVTMMFWYRQQPGQSLTLIATANQGSEATYESGFVIDKFPISRPNLTFSTLTVSNMSPEDSSIYLCSVEKGQVLLGTEAFFGQGTRLTVV.

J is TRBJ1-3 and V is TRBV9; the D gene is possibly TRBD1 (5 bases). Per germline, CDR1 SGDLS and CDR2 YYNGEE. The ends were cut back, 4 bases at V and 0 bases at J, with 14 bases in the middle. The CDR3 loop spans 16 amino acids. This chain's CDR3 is CASSSHPDNSGNTIYF. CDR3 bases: TGTGCCAGCAGCTCCCACCCGGACAACTCTGGAAACACCATATATTTT.

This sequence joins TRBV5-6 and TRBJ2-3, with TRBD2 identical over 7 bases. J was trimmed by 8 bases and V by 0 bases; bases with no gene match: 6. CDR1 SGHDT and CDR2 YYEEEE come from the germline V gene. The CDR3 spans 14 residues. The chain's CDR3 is CASSLDRWGGTQYF. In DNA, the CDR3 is TGTGCCAGCAGCTTGGACAGGTGGGGGGGTACGCAGTATTTT.

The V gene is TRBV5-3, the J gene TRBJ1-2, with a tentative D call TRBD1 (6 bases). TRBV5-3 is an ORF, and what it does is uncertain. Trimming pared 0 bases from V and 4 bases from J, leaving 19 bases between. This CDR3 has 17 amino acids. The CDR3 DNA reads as TGTGCCAGAAGCTTGGGTTTCAGGGGCCTACATAGCTATGGCTACACCTTC. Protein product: CARSLGFRGLHSYGYTF.

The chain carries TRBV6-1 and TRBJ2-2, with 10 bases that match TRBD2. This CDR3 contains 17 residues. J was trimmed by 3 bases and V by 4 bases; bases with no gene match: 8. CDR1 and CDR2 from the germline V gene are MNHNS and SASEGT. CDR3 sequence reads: CASSAQRLAGDTGELFF. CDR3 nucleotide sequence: TGTGCCAGCAGTGCCCAGAGGCTAGCGGGGGACACCGGGGAGCTGTTTTTT.

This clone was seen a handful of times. CDR3 sequence: CASSFSRHSSYGYTF. The CDR3 DNA reads TGTGCCAGCAGCTTTTCTCGACATTCTTCCTATGGCTACACCTTC. The chain is built from TRBV5-5 and TRBJ1-2, with D unresolved. Per germline, CDR1 SGHKS and CDR2 YYEKEE (reference sequence). Trimming removed 2 bases from V and 4 bases from J, with 15 bases in between. The CDR3 is 15 amino acids.

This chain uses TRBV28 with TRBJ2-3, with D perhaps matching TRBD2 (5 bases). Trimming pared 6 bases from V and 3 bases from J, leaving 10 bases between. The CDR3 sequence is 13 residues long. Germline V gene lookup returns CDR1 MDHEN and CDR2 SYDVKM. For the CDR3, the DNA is TGTGCCAGCAGCAGGACTTCAACAGATACGCAGTATTTT. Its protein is CASSRTSTDTQYF.

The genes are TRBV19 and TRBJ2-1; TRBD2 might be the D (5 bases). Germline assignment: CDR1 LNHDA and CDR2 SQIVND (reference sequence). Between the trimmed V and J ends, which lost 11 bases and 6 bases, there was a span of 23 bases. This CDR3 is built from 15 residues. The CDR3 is CAYLAHGRRRNEQFF. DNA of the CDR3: TGTGCCTATCTAGCCCATGGGCGGCGGCGCAATGAGCAGTTCTTC.

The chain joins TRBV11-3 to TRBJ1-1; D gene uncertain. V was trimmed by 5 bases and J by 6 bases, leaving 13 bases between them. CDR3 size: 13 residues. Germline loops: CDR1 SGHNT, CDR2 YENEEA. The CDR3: CASSRREGAEAFF. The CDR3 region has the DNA TGTGCCAGCAGCCGACGGGAAGGAGCTGAAGCTTTCTTT.